The 21 T cell receptor beta chains below were found in one sample sequenced in a study of blood T cells in healthy people across ages. Using a J-beta primer mix together with a sample-barcoded 5' primer, a second PCR was run for roughly 6 to 12 cycles. TCRdb re-called the 5' RACE reads through MiXCR, storing one row per CDR3 protein. This table has 750,000 to 950,000 distinct CDR3 sequences, about 26% appearing once. This same sample was also taken into another study, of T cells of mothers and their children.

Sequencing input: blood. The receptors here all came from a boy aged 5-17 years in good health.

The chain carries TRBV4-2 and TRBJ1-5; TRBD1 might be the D (6 bases). This CDR3 has 15 amino acids. Germline V CDR1 and CDR2: LGHNA, YNFKEQ. The V gene lost 1 base and the J gene lost 3 bases, with 10 bases spanning the gap. The CDR3 DNA is TGTGCCAGCAGCCAAGCCGGACAGCTCAATCAGCCCCAGCATTTT. Residues: CASSQAGQLNQPQHF.

The V gene is TRBV20-1, the J gene TRBJ1-2; D is undetermined. The CDR3 spans 13 residues. Germline CDR1 reads DFQATT; CDR2 reads SNEGSKA (reference sequence). V gave up 0 bases and J gave up 14 bases, with 19 bases separating them. CDR3 loop: CSAREGLLIESTF. The CDR3 DNA sequence: TGCAGTGCTAGAGAGGGCCTACTGATTGAGAGTACCTTC.

V gene TRBV11-3 combines with J gene TRBJ1-1; 7 nucleotides agree with TRBD1. The CDR3 has 15 residues. The trim removed 5 bases at V and 4 bases at J, leaving 10 bases unmatched. Germline V gene sequence: CDR1 SGHNT, CDR2 YENEEA. Written as DNA, the CDR3 is TGTGCCAGCAGCCCGGGGGGACAGTCCGTCACTGAAGCTTTCTTT. Its protein product is CASSPGGQSVTEAFF.

This clonotype was counted only a few times. The V gene is TRBV5-1, the J gene TRBJ2-3, with a possible D match to TRBD1 (6 bases). Germline-derived CDR1 and CDR2 are SGHRS and YFSETQ. V gave up 0 bases and J gave up 2 bases, with 10 bases separating them. This CDR3 is 15 amino acids long. CDR3 sequence (DNA): TGCGCCAGCAGCTTGGTGGGGGACACCACAGATACGCAGTATTTT. Translated: CASSLVGDTTDTQYF.

This clonotype was counted a few times. The gene calls are TRBV28 and TRBJ1-5; D call uncertain. The V gene lost 6 bases and the J gene lost 10 bases, with 10 bases spanning the gap. The CDR3 runs to 11 residues. CDR1 is MDHEN and CDR2 is SYDVKM in the germline V gene. CDR3 region: CASSWGYPQHF. DNA for the CDR3: TGTGCCAGCAGCTGGGGTTACCCCCAGCATTTT.

The chain is built from TRBV29-1 and TRBJ1-4; TRBD1 aligns across 7 bases. CDR1 SQVTM and CDR2 ANQGSEA come from the germline V gene. The ends lost 7 bases at V and 0 bases at J; junction bases unmatched: 8. This CDR3 spans 15 amino acids. CDR3 amino acids: CSATGDEATNEKLFF. The CDR3 nucleotides are TGCAGCGCAACAGGGGACGAGGCAACTAATGAAAAACTGTTTTTT.

This clonotype showed up just once. The junction does not match germline at one end; this may be a read error. The CDR3 bases are TGTGCCAGCGAGTTAAGATTGAACAGGGGCCGTTCTTCTCCCGTCGAGCAGCACTTC. Protein: CASELRLNRGRSSPVEQHF. This chain connects TRBV6-2 or TRBV6-3 to TRBJ2-7, with 7 bases fitting TRBD1. CDR3 length: 19 residues. Germline lookup yields CDR1 MNHEY and CDR2 SVGEGT.

This chain joins TRBV12-5 and TRBJ1-1, with unresolved D. From germline, CDR1 is LGHNT and CDR2 FRNRAP. The ends were cut back, 0 bases at V and 1 base at J, with 9 bases in the middle. The CDR3 covers 15 residues. The CDR3 coding sequence is TGTGCTAGTGGTTTGGTACTACGGGGGAACACTGAAGCTTTCTTT. Translated: CASGLVLRGNTEAFF.

The rearrangement links TRBV5-1 to TRBJ2-2; 13 nucleotides agree with TRBD2. Losses at the gene ends were 4 bases for V and 5 bases for J; bases not matched to a gene: 8. Per germline, CDR1 SGHRS and CDR2 YFSETQ. The CDR3 sequence is 17 residues long. CDR3: CASSPRLAGGGTGELFF. CDR3 nucleotides: TGCGCCAGCAGCCCAAGACTAGCGGGGGGCGGTACCGGGGAGCTGTTTTTT.

J is TRBJ1-5 and V is TRBV15; TRBD1 matches at 7 bases. Germline values: CDR1 LNHNV, CDR2 YYDKDF (reference sequence). V shed 0 bases, J shed 6 bases, and the junction held 5 bases outside the gene matches. The CDR3 extends over 15 amino acids. CDR3 in DNA: TGTGCCACCAGCAGAGATCGAGGGGGCGGTCAGCCCCAGCATTTT. This encodes CATSRDRGGGQPQHF.

This clonotype has a handful of counts. The CDR3 coding sequence is TGTGCCAGCAGGCCCGTCACTAGCGGGGGCCGGGGAACTCAGTTCTTC. Translation: CASRPVTSGGRGTQFF. The V call is TRBV6-6, the J call TRBJ2-1; TRBD2 aligns across 11 bases. Germline CDR1 is MNHNY and CDR2 is SVGAGI (reference sequence). This CDR3 has 16 amino acids. The junction had 17 bases not matched to a gene; V was cut back by 6 bases and J by 13 bases.

The V call is TRBV29-1, the J call TRBJ2-4; possibly TRBD2 for D (6 bases). V lost 0 bases and J lost 9, with 15 bases in between. CDR3 length equals 14 residues. In germline, CDR1 is SQVTM, CDR2 ANQGSEA. Here the CDR3 reads CSVEETGGVGIQYF. CDR3 in DNA: TGCAGCGTTGAAGAAACAGGAGGGGTAGGCATTCAGTACTTC.

The rearrangement joins TRBV3-1 to TRBJ1-4, with TRBD1 matching over 7 bases. V shed 5 bases and J 0 bases; nucleotides not matched to a gene: 9. The CDR3 covers 17 residues. Germline CDR1 reads LGHDT; CDR2 reads YNNKEL (reference sequence). The CDR3 nucleotides are TGTGCCAGCAGCATCCGGACAGGATGGGCAACTAATGAAAAACTGTTTTTT. Translation: CASSIRTGWATNEKLFF. Variable domain in full (rest from reference TRBV3-1 and TRBJ1-4): DTAVSQTPKYLVTQMGNDKSIKCEQNLGHDTMYWYKQDSKKFLKIMFSYNNKELIINETVPNRFSPKSPDKAHLNLHINSLELGDSAVYFCASSIRTGWATNEKLFFGSGTQLSVL.

This clonotype was counted between two and nine times. The DNA of the CDR3 is TGCAGTGCTAGAGAGGCCAGCGGGGGGTGGGATGAGCAGTTCTTC. Translation gives CSAREASGGWDEQFF. The genes are TRBV20-1 and TRBJ2-1; 9 bases are shared with TRBD2. This CDR3 contains 15 residues. Unmatched junction bases numbered 8, after V lost 0 bases and J lost 8 bases. CDR1 and CDR2 from the germline V gene are DFQATT and SNEGSKA (reference sequence).

The chain links TRBV29-1 to TRBJ2-7, with TRBD2 as a possible D gene (5 bases). Germline CDR1 reads SQVTM; CDR2 reads ANQGSEA. There are 13 residues in the CDR3. With 6 bases removed from V and 1 base from J, the gap between germline ends came to 13 bases. In DNA, the CDR3 is TGCAGCGTCGCGAGGGAAGCTTCCTACGAGCAGTACTTC. Its translation is CSVAREASYEQYF.

The chain recombines TRBV6-2 or TRBV6-3 with TRBJ2-4; a weak D match, TRBD2 (5 bases). In germline, CDR1 is MNHEY, CDR2 SVGEGT. The CDR3 spans 16 residues. Trimming removed 6 bases at V and 0 bases at J, with 15 bases between. CDR3 nucleotides: TGTGCCAGCAGGACTGCGGGCATACTAGCCAAAAACATTCAGTACTTC. Translated: CASRTAGILAKNIQYF.

Only a few counts were recorded for this clonotype. V usage is TRBV6-5 and J usage is TRBJ1-1, with D perhaps TRBD1 (6 bases). The CDR3 runs to 15 residues. V lost 2 bases to trimming and J lost 0 bases, with 10 bases between them. Germline V CDR1 and CDR2: MNHEY, SVGAGI. For the CDR3, the DNA is TGTGCCAGCAGTTACACTGGACAGATGAACACTGAAGCTTTCTTT. It encodes CASSYTGQMNTEAFF.

This clonotype came up a few times. DNA of the CDR3: TGTGCCAGCAGCTTAGGCGGGGACACCTACGAGCAGTACTTC. Amino acids: CASSLGGDTYEQYF. The chain joins TRBV7-9 to TRBJ2-5; D could derive from TRBD1 or TRBD2 (6 bases each). The end of the DNA fits TRBJ2-7 better, so the J call may be wrong. Germline assignment: CDR1 SEHNR and CDR2 FQNEAQ (reference sequence). The CDR3 consists of 14 residues.

This clonotype was recorded a few times. V gene TRBV20-1 combines with J gene TRBJ2-4, with 7 bases lining up with TRBD1. The V segment lost 5 bases and the J segment 8 bases; nucleotides outside the gene matches: 9. The CDR3 has 13 residues. Per the germline V gene, CDR1 is DFQATT and CDR2 is SNEGSKA (reference sequence). The CDR3 nucleotides read TGCAGTGCTCGACAGGGTAGAAGGGACATTCAGTACTTC. Translating it yields CSARQGRRDIQYF.

V usage is TRBV4-1 and J usage is TRBJ2-2, with D uncertain. CDR3 length: 14 amino acids. The V end lost 9 bases, the J end lost 6 bases, and 17 bases lay between the germline ends. Germline V CDR1 and CDR2: MGHRA, YSYEKL. CDR3 amino acids: CARDRVSRAGELFF. DNA for the CDR3: TGCGCCAGGGACCGGGTCTCGCGAGCCGGGGAGCTGTTTTTT.

This clonotype was detected only a few times. This chain connects TRBV12-3 or TRBV12-4 to TRBJ2-3; D is possibly TRBD1 or TRBD2 (7 bases each). Trimming took 6 bases from V and 4 from J, leaving 14 bases between them. This CDR3 comprises 14 residues. The CDR3 here is CASSGRGGSDTQYF. The DNA for the CDR3 is TGTGCCAGCAGCGGCAGGGGGGGCTCAGATACGCAGTATTTT.